These T cell receptor beta chains were read from a single sample in a study of blood T cells in healthy people across ages. TCRdb reprocessed the 5' RACE reads with MiXCR, giving one entry per CDR3 protein. In the table there are roughly 1,500,000 distinct CDR3 sequences, 42% of which are singletons. What was sequenced was blood. All receptors come from a woman under 30 in good health. Each CDR3 is given with its conserved first and last residue. Each record gives: clone size, J gene, V gene, D gene, CDR3 DNA, CDR3 protein. The D gene is left open where the match is weak. Only part of the rows carry a size: once, few, many, or a class if the clone is expanded.

>NA|TRBJ1-2|TRBV27|NA
TGTGCCAGCGGCCGGGACGGACCTCTCTATGGCTACACCTTC
CASGRDGPLYGYTF
>NA|TRBJ1-2|TRBV12-3/TRBV12-4|NA
TGTGCCAGCTGGGCACGCCAAGGCTACACCTTC
CASWARQGYTF
>few|TRBJ2-7|TRBV5-1|NA
TGCGCCAGCAGCTTGGACCCAGCGGGTTATTTCTACGAGCAGTACTTC
CASSLDPAGYFYEQYF
>NA|TRBJ1-4|TRBV12-3/TRBV12-4|NA
TGTGCCAGCAGTTTGAACAGGGAGGGTGAAAAACTGTTTTTT
CASSLNREGEKLFF
>NA|TRBJ2-2|TRBV5-4|TRBD2
TGTGCCAGCAGCTCTTTCTCACCGGCGGCATTCCTAGCGGGATATCCGAACACCGGGGAGCTGTTTTTT
CASSSFSPAAFLAGYPNTGELFF
>few|TRBJ1-2|TRBV29-1|NA
TGCAGCGTTGGATCAGAACGGGGATCCCCTTTCTATGGCTACACCTTC
CSVGSERGSPFYGYTF
>NA|TRBJ1-1|TRBV11-2|TRBD1
TGTGCCAGCAGCACCGGACAGGGGCCAATTGAAGCTTTCTTT
CASSTGQGPIEAFF
>NA|TRBJ1-5|TRBV12-3/TRBV12-4|TRBD1
TGTGCCAGCAGTGTCAGACAGGGCTATCAGCCCCAGCATTTT
CASSVRQGYQPQHF
>NA|TRBJ1-5|TRBV20-1|NA
TGCAGTGCTCGACAGCCCAATCAGCCCCAGCATTTT
CSARQPNQPQHF
>NA|TRBJ1-1|TRBV29-1|NA
TGCAGCGTTGAAGGCCTGTGGCAGGGCAACGGTGAAGCTTTCTTT
CSVEGLWQGNGEAFF
>NA|TRBJ1-1|TRBV6-5|NA
TGTGCCAGCGGAGAGAACTTGAACACTGAAGCTTTCTTT
CASGENLNTEAFF
>NA|TRBJ2-4|TRBV20-1|TRBD1
TGCAGTGCTACCCGGACAGGGGGCGGCAAAAACATTCAGTACTTC
CSATRTGGGKNIQYF
>few|TRBJ1-2|TRBV29-1|TRBD1
TGCAGCGTCCTAAATACAGGGGTGGCCTATGGCTACACCTTC
CSVLNTGVAYGYTF
>few|TRBJ2-7|TRBV7-9|NA
TGTGCCAGCAGCTTTAGCAGTAGCTCCTACGAGCAGTACTTC
CASSFSSSSYEQYF
>few|TRBJ2-3|TRBV7-2|NA
TGTGCCAGCACCATTCTGGGAAGCACAGATACGCAGTATTTT
CASTILGSTDTQYF
>NA|TRBJ2-7|TRBV27|NA
TGTGCCAGCAGTTTATCGTTGCGGTTGGCCTACGAGCAGTACTTC
CASSLSLRLAYEQYF
>NA|TRBJ2-5|TRBV12-3/TRBV12-4|TRBD1
TGTGCCAGCAGCCGGACAGGGGGCGACGCGACCCAGTACTTC
CASSRTGGDATQYF
>few|TRBJ1-2|TRBV20-1|NA
TGCAGTGCTAGAGATCCCCCAGGGGCTATTAGGGGCTATGGCTACACCTTC
CSARDPPGAIRGYGYTF